These 21 T cell receptor beta chains share one sample of origin, sequenced in a study of blood T cell repertoires in COVID-19 (dated by TCRdb to the early 2020s). To prepare the library, the immunoSEQ multiplex PCR assay was applied. TCRdb stores this immuneACCESS table with in-frame sequences only. Part of the clones is absent; in the studies checked, under half of the shortfall reflects unresolved V genes, and no reason is known for the rest. Here the sample has roughly 300,000 clones; approximately 86% occur a single time. The ten biggest clones cover roughly 9.1% of the sample. Sequencing used peripheral blood. These receptors were taken from a young man with active or convalescent COVID-19.

This clone has only one observation. V gene TRBV9 combines with J gene TRBJ2-6, with 8 bases identical to TRBD2. The CDR3 runs to 17 residues. Germline-derived CDR1 and CDR2 are SGDLS and YYNGEE. J gave up 0 bases and V 4 bases, and 6 bases lay outside the gene matches. In nucleotides, the CDR3 is TGTGCCAGCAGCCACCAGCGGGGGCCCTCTGGGGCCAACGTCCTGACTTTC. It translates to CASSHQRGPSGANVLTF.

The chain uses TRBV25-1 and TRBJ2-2; TRBD1 might be the D (6 bases). The V and J ends lost 1 base and 6 bases respectively, with 9 bases between them. CDR1 and CDR2 (germline): MGHDK, SYGVNS. CDR3 length: 14 residues. In DNA, the CDR3 is TGTGCCAGCAGTGAATGGCCAGGGGCCGGGGAGCTGTTTTTT. As protein: CASSEWPGAGELFF.

The chain's CDR3 is CASSLVQGTEAFF. CDR3 nucleotide sequence: TGTGCCAGCAGCTTAGTCCAGGGCACTGAAGCTTTCTTT. V and J are TRBV7-8 and TRBJ1-1; tentatively, D is TRBD1 (5 bases). The CDR3 is 13 amino acids. Trimming removed 1 base from V and 4 bases from J, with 7 bases in between. CDR1 SGHVS and CDR2 FQNEAQ come from the germline V gene.

The genes are TRBV24-1 and TRBJ2-3; 9 bases line up with TRBD1. Trimming took 3 bases from V and 4 from J; bases not matched to a gene: 4. The CDR3 extends over 15 amino acids. The germline V gene encodes CDR1 KGHDR and CDR2 SFDVKD. In DNA, the CDR3 is TGTGCCACCAGTGATCCGGGACAGGGATCAGATACGCAGTATTTT. Its protein is CATSDPGQGSDTQYF.

CDR3 sequence: CASSAGTGYGYTF. Written as DNA, the CDR3 is TGTGCCAGTAGTGCCGGGACAGGGTATGGCTACACCTTC. This chain joins TRBV19 and TRBJ1-2, with 9 bases lining up with TRBD1. CDR3 length: 13 residues. Germline-derived CDR1 and CDR2 are LNHDA and SQIVND (reference sequence). The V and J ends lost 5 bases and 5 bases, in that order; junction bases with no gene match: 3.

This clone was detected only a few times. This chain connects TRBV7-2 to TRBJ2-3; TRBD2 matches at 12 bases. Trimming took 2 bases from V and 6 from J; bases not matched to a gene: 6. There are 16 residues in the CDR3. CDR1 is SGHTA, CDR2 FQGNSA, per germline. The CDR3 DNA sequence: TGTGCCAGCAGCTTACTAGCGGGGGGGCCTTGGGATACGCAGTATTTT. Its protein product is CASSLLAGGPWDTQYF.

DNA of the CDR3: TGTGCCAGCAGCTTACTCGCGGGCTCCTACGAGCAGTACTTC. Its translation is CASSLLAGSYEQYF. The chain carries TRBV11-2 and TRBJ2-7; D perhaps matches TRBD2 (5 bases). The CDR3 extends over 14 amino acids. V was trimmed by 2 bases and J by 0 bases, leaving 8 bases between them. Germline V CDR1 and CDR2: SGHAT, FQNNGV.

J is TRBJ2-7 and V is TRBV2, with 7 nucleotides matching TRBD2. The germline CDR1 and CDR2 sequences are SNHLY and FYNNEI. Trimming at V came to 6 bases and at J to 0 bases, leaving 2 bases not matched to a gene. This CDR3 contains 13 residues. CDR3 loop: CASRAGSSYEQYF. In DNA form, the CDR3 reads TGTGCCAGCAGAGCGGGGAGCTCCTACGAGCAGTACTTC. Full variable domain (remainder filled in from reference TRBV2 and TRBJ2-7): EPEVTQTPSHQVTQMGQEVILRCVPISNHLYFYWYRQILGQKVEFLVSFYNNEISEKSEIFDDQFSVERPDGSNFTLKIRSTKLEDSAMYFCASRAGSSYEQYFGPGTRLTVT.

This chain uses TRBV9 with TRBJ2-1; 10 bases match TRBD1. The CDR3 spans 16 residues. CDR1 SGDLS and CDR2 YYNGEE come from the germline V gene. V shed 0 bases and J 4 bases; nucleotides not matched to a gene: 4. The CDR3 nucleotides read TGTGCCAGCAGCGTAGGAGGGACAGGGGCTTACAATGAGCAGTTCTTC. Translated: CASSVGGTGAYNEQFF. Full variable domain (remainder filled in from reference TRBV9 and TRBJ2-1): DSGVTQTPKHLITATGQRVTLRCSPRSGDLSVYWYQQSLDQGLQFLIQYYNGEERAKGNILERFSAQQFPDLHSELNLSSLELGDSALYFCASSVGGTGAYNEQFFGPGTRLTVL.

This clone occurred once. This chain uses TRBV7-9 with TRBJ1-4, with D perhaps matching TRBD1 (5 bases). CDR1 is SEHNR and CDR2 is FQNEAQ in the germline V gene (reference sequence). The V end lost 4 bases, the J end lost 5 bases, and 8 bases lay between the germline ends. The CDR3 contains 13 residues. CDR3 protein: CASSYGGNEKLFF. CDR3 DNA sequence: TGTGCCAGCAGCTATGGGGGGAATGAAAAACTGTTTTTT.

The V and J genes are TRBV12-3 or TRBV12-4 and TRBJ1-5, with D perhaps TRBD1 (6 bases). The CDR3 consists of 13 residues. The V and J ends lost 6 bases and 4 bases respectively, with 10 bases between them. CDR3 nucleotide sequence: TGTGCCAGCAGCGCAGGGGTGAATCAGCCCCAGCATTTT. It is translated as CASSAGVNQPQHF.

V usage is TRBV4-1 and J usage is TRBJ1-1; D unresolved. CDR3 length: 13 amino acids. Germline V gene data show CDR1 as MGHRA and CDR2 as YSYEKL. V lost 0 bases, J lost 3 bases, and 5 bases lay in between. For the CDR3, the DNA is TGCGCCAGCAGCCAAGAACTGTACACTGAAGCTTTCTTT. Translated: CASSQELYTEAFF.

The chain uses TRBV12-5 and TRBJ2-7, with a weak D call TRBD2 (5 bases). The CDR3 has 15 amino acids. Trimming shortened V by 1 base and J by 3 bases, and 13 bases separated the two germline ends. CDR1 and CDR2 from the germline V gene are LGHNT and FRNRAP. The DNA of the CDR3 is TGTGCTAGTGGTTTGGCGAGGGTAAGGAACTACGAGCAGTACTTC. As protein: CASGLARVRNYEQYF.

This rearrangement joins TRBV6-5 to TRBJ2-1, with TRBD2 matching over 8 bases. Looked up from germline, CDR1 is MNHEY and CDR2 is SVGAGI. V trimming: 5 bases; J trimming: 3 bases; junction bases outside the gene matches: 3. The CDR3 loop spans 14 amino acids. The CDR3 region is CASSTRGGYNEQFF. The CDR3, as DNA: TGTGCCAGCAGTACCCGGGGGGGCTACAATGAGCAGTTCTTC.

V is TRBV27 and J is TRBJ2-3; D not certain. The CDR3 length is 16 residues. The V gene lost 3 bases and the J gene lost 4 bases, with 17 bases spanning the gap. Per the germline V gene, CDR1 is MNHEY and CDR2 is SMNVEV (reference sequence). This chain's CDR3 is CASSFLTQSLADTQYF. The CDR3 bases are TGTGCCAGCAGTTTTCTCACCCAAAGCTTGGCAGATACGCAGTATTTT.

CDR3 sequence reads: CASRNRQGSLYYNEQFF. The CDR3 region has the DNA TGTGCCAGCAGGAACAGACAGGGGTCGTTATACTACAATGAGCAGTTCTTC. The J gene is TRBJ2-1, the V gene TRBV3-1 (or the pseudogene TRBV3-2), with 8 bases lining up with TRBD1. Looked up from germline, CDR1 is LGHDT and CDR2 is YNNKEL (reference sequence). J lost 3 bases, V lost 6 bases, and 13 bases had no gene match. The CDR3 loop spans 17 amino acids.

The chain recombines TRBV3-1 (or the pseudogene TRBV3-2) with TRBJ1-4, with unresolved D. Trimming stripped 4 bases from V and 8 bases from J, with 14 bases between. Germline CDR1 reads LGHDT; CDR2 reads YNNKEL (reference sequence). CDR3 size: 14 residues. CDR3 in DNA: TGTGCCAGCAGCCTGGGGAGGGAAGTCGAAAAACTGTTTTTT. Protein: CASSLGREVEKLFF.

The V and J genes are TRBV7-2 and TRBJ2-1; the D is unclear. The CDR3 is 11 residues long. The germline CDR1 and CDR2 sequences are SGHTA and FQGNSA. V was clipped by 7 bases and J by 10 bases, with 11 bases between them. Written as DNA, the CDR3 is TGTGCCAGCACTCCGGGTCGAGAGCAGTTCTTC. Translated, it gives CASTPGREQFF. The variable domain in full, completed from reference TRBV7-2 and TRBJ2-1, reads GAGVSQSPSNKVTEKGKDVELRCDPISGHTALYWYRQSLGQGLEFLIYFQGNSAPDKSGLPSDRFSAERTGGSVSTLTIQRTQQEDSAVYLCASTPGREQFFGPGTRLTVL.

The rearrangement joins TRBV29-1 to TRBJ2-1; 8 bases fit TRBD2. This CDR3 comprises 13 residues. The V gene end was trimmed by 1 base and the J gene end by 5 bases; junction bases not matched to a gene: 1. The V gene's germline CDR1 is SQVTM and CDR2 ANQGSEA. CDR3 loop: CSVEGTSNNEQFF. The CDR3, as DNA: TGCAGCGTTGAAGGGACTAGCAACAATGAGCAGTTCTTC.

This rearrangement joins TRBV12-3 or TRBV12-4 to TRBJ1-1; D call uncertain. Trimming shortened V by 3 bases and J by 7 bases, and 9 bases separated the two germline ends. The CDR3 has 12 amino acids. The CDR3 here is CASSFGPVEAFF. CDR3 nucleotide sequence: TGTGCCAGCAGTTTTGGCCCAGTTGAAGCTTTCTTT.

The rearrangement uses TRBV27 and TRBJ2-1; TRBD1 agrees at 12 bases. The length of the CDR3 is 15 residues. The V gene end was trimmed by 4 bases and the J gene end by 6 bases; junction bases not matched to a gene: 4. The germline CDR1 and CDR2 sequences are MNHEY and SMNVEV (reference sequence). The CDR3 here is CASSSGTGGRNEQFF. CDR3 bases: TGTGCCAGCAGTTCCGGGACAGGGGGCCGCAATGAGCAGTTCTTC.